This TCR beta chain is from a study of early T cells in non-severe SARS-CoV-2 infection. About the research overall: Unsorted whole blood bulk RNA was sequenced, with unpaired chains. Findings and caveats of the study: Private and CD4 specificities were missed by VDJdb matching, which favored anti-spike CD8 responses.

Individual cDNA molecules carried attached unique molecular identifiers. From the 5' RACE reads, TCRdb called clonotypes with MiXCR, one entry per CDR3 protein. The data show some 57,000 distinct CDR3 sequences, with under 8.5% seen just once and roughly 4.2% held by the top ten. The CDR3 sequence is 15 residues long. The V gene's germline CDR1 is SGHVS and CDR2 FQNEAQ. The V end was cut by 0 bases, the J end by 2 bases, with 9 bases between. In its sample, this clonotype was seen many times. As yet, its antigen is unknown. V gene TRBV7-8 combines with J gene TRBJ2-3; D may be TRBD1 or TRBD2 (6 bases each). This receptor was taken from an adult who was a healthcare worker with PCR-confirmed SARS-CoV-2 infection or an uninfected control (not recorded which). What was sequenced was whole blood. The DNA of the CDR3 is TGTGCCAGCAGCTTAGCGGGGGGCAACACAGATACGCAGTATTTT. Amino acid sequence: CASSLAGGNTDTQYF. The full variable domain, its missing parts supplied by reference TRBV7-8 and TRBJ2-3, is GAGVSQSPRYKVAKRGQDVALRCDPISGHVSLFWYQQALGQGPEFLTYFQNEAQLDKSGLPSDRFFAERPEGSVSTLKIQRTQQEDSAVYLCASSLAGGNTDTQYFGPGTRLTVL.